A selection of T cell receptor beta chains follows, all from one sample in a study of a mutant IDH1 vaccine in newly diagnosed glioma. These receptors are not linked to any known antigen. The assay was immunoSEQ multiplex PCR, and TCRdb's table has in-frame clones only and misses some. In the table there are approximately 61,000 clones, over 70% of which are singletons. Sequences were derived from PBMCs, sampled from a glioma patient whose treatment included an IDH1 peptide vaccine. The receptors derive from a man aged 50 or older with glioma. CDR3s include the opening cysteine and the closing phenylalanine or tryptophan. The order of the fields is J gene, D gene, V gene, clone size, CDR3 DNA, CDR3 protein. A D gene is named only where the DNA matches it firmly. A clone size is listed for some rows: how often the clone was seen (once, few, many), or a class if it is expanded.

>TRBJ2-5|TRBD1|TRBV7-6|-
TGTGCCAGCAGCTACAGGGGTGAGGAGACCCAGTACTTC
CASSYRGEETQYF
>TRBJ1-2|TRBD1|TRBV6-5|-
TGTGCCAGCAGCCGTCTAGACAGGGTCGGCTACACCTTC
CASSRLDRVGYTF
>TRBJ2-7|TRBD1|TRBV2|-
TGTGCCAGCAGTGAAGCGCCGGGACAGGGGGACGAGCAGTACTTC
CASSEAPGQGDEQYF
>TRBJ2-7|-|TRBV27|-
TGTGCCAGCTTTCCGGGGCGAAAAGGCGAGCAGTACTTC
CASFPGRKGEQYF
>TRBJ2-6|-|TRBV19|few
TGTGCCAGTAGTCTGACGGACTCTGGGGCCAACGTCCTGACTTTC
CASSLTDSGANVLTF
>TRBJ1-1|-|TRBV6-6|-
TGTGCCAGTAAGAGGAACACTGAAGCTTTCTTT
CASKRNTEAFF
>TRBJ1-1|-|TRBV6-4|-
TGTGCCAGCAGTGAAAGGGGGTTCGGCACTGAAGCTTTCTTT
CASSERGFGTEAFF
>TRBJ1-2|-|TRBV18|-
TGTGCCAGCTCAGGCAGGGGCCCTAACTATGGCTACACCTTC
CASSGRGPNYGYTF
>TRBJ2-7|-|TRBV30|-
TGTGCCTGGAGTAGCAGGGTGACGTACGAGCAGTACTTC
CAWSSRVTYEQYF
>TRBJ2-5|-|TRBV20-1|-
TGCAGTGCTACAGGGATCTGGGGCCAGTACTTC
CSATGIWGQYF
>TRBJ1-2|TRBD1|TRBV5-4|-
TGTGCCAGCAGCAGCCCCGGGACAGGGGGCAGGGGCTACACCTTC
CASSSPGTGGRGYTF
>TRBJ2-3|TRBD1|TRBV7-9|-
TGTGCCAGCAGCGGTCTCCCCCGGGACAGCCCTCCTATACAGTATTTT
CASSGLPRDSPPIQYF
>TRBJ1-4|-|TRBV29-1|-
TGCAGCGTCCGCGTCGGGGGTATCACTAATGAAAAACTGTTTTTT
CSVRVGGITNEKLFF
>TRBJ2-1|TRBD2|TRBV14|-
TGTGCCAGCAGCTATCTAGCGGGAGAATCCTACAATGAGCAGTTCTTC
CASSYLAGESYNEQFF
>TRBJ1-3|-|TRBV7-9|-
TGTGCCAGCAGTAATACCGGCTCTGGAAACACCATATATTTT
CASSNTGSGNTIYF
>TRBJ1-1|-|TRBV5-1|few
TGCGCCAGCCGGGCCTTCCGCAATCAGAACACTGAAGCTTTCTTT
CASRAFRNQNTEAFF
>TRBJ2-2|TRBD2|TRBV2|few
TGTGCCAGCAGGGGCCCGGGGGGGTTCACCGGGGAGCTGTTTTTT
CASRGPGGFTGELFF
>TRBJ2-5|TRBD2|TRBV5-1|once
TGCGCCAGCAGCCCCGGGGTAGCGGGAAACCTCCAAGAGACCCAGTACTTC
CASSPGVAGNLQETQYF
>TRBJ2-2|TRBD1|TRBV10-3|-
TGTGCCATCAGTGAAGTCGACAGGGCAGCGAACACCGGGGAGCTGTTTTTT
CAISEVDRAANTGELFF
>TRBJ1-5|TRBD1|TRBV5-1|-
TGCGCCAGCAGCCCCGGGACAGGGCGAGGCAATCAGCCCCAGCATTTT
CASSPGTGRGNQPQHF
>TRBJ2-1|-|TRBV7-3|once
TGTGCCAGCAGCCCCTTCGGGGGCGGTGAGCAGTTCTTC
CASSPFGGGEQFF
>TRBJ2-7|TRBD2|TRBV7-9|-
TGTGCCAGCAGCCTCGGAGCGGGGTTATCCGAGCAGTACTTC
CASSLGAGLSEQYF
>TRBJ2-7|-|TRBV5-4|-
TGTGCCAGCAGCTTGGGGGGGCAGAACGAGCAGTACTTC
CASSLGGQNEQYF
>TRBJ2-7|-|TRBV7-9|-
TGTGCCAGCAGCGGGACCGCGTACGAGCAGTACTTC
CASSGTAYEQYF
>TRBJ2-2|-|TRBV29-1|-
TGCAGCGTTGAAGGTTTCAGACCCAACACCGGGGAGCTGTTTTTT
CSVEGFRPNTGELFF
>TRBJ2-7|-|TRBV9|-
TGTGCCAGCAGCCCAGGGGTTGTGAGCGAGCAGTACTTC
CASSPGVVSEQYF
>TRBJ2-7|-|TRBV7-9|-
TGTGCCAGCAGCTTTGACCAGGGTCTGAGGTCCTACGAGCAGTACTTC
CASSFDQGLRSYEQYF
>TRBJ2-6|-|TRBV5-6|-
TGTGCCAGCACCATGGTGGGGGTGAGCTCTGGGGCCAACGTCCTGACTTTC
CASTMVGVSSGANVLTF
>TRBJ2-5|-|TRBV11-2|once
TGTGCCAGCAGCCCGCGAGAGACCCAGTACTTC
CASSPRETQYF
>TRBJ1-5|TRBD1|TRBV19|-
TGTGCCAGTAGTTCGGGACAGGGAATGGCTTTTAGTCAGCCCCAGCATTTT
CASSSGQGMAFSQPQHF
>TRBJ2-5|-|TRBV9|-
TGTGCCAGCGCCGGGGCACTCCAAGAGACCCAGTACTTC
CASAGALQETQYF
>TRBJ2-1|TRBD2|TRBV4-2|-
TGTGCCAGCAGCCAAGAAAGTACGGGGGGGCAGTTCTTC
CASSQESTGGQFF
>TRBJ1-2|-|TRBV6-1|-
TGTGCCAGCACGCCGGGCGCTAACTATGGCTACACCTTC
CASTPGANYGYTF
>TRBJ1-4|-|TRBV28|-
TGTGCCAGCAGCCAGGGTTTGGGGCTAAATGAAAAACTGTTTTTT
CASSQGLGLNEKLFF
>TRBJ2-7|TRBD1|TRBV9|-
TGTGCCAGCAGCGGCCGACAGGGGGTATCCGGCGAGCAGTACTTC
CASSGRQGVSGEQYF
>TRBJ1-6|-|TRBV6-6|-
TGTGCCAGCAGTTACGGACGGTCTAATTCACCCCTCCACTTT
CASSYGRSNSPLHF
>TRBJ2-3|-|TRBV7-2|-
TGTGCCAGCAGCCCGGAGTGGAGGGATACGCAGTATTTT
CASSPEWRDTQYF
>TRBJ1-2|-|TRBV6-1|few
TGTGCCAGCAGTGAACACAGAGAAGACACCTTC
CASSEHREDTF
>TRBJ1-2|TRBD1|TRBV5-1|-
TGCGCCAGCAGCTTGGGTGGGACAGGGAAAGCAGTTGGCTATGGCTACACCTTC
CASSLGGTGKAVGYGYTF
>TRBJ1-2|TRBD1|TRBV14|few
TGTGCCAGCAGTATGACAGGGGGACAAGGGATCTATGGCTACACCTTC
CASSMTGGQGIYGYTF
>TRBJ2-5|TRBD2|TRBV7-2|once
TGTGCCAGCAGCTCGCGTGTAGGGGCTAGCGGGGGCCTGTCGACCCAGTACTTC
CASSSRVGASGGLSTQYF
>TRBJ2-1|TRBD1|TRBV19|-
TGTGCCAGTAGTATTCAGGGGGCCGGCGATGAGCAGTTCTTC
CASSIQGAGDEQFF
>TRBJ1-1|-|TRBV7-2|few
TGTGCCAGCAGCTTAGCTGGGGGTACACGGAACACTGAAGCTTTCTTT
CASSLAGGTRNTEAFF
>TRBJ2-2|-|TRBV10-3|-
TGTGCCATCAGTGAGTCGGGGCAGAACACCGGGGAGCTGTTTTTT
CAISESGQNTGELFF
>TRBJ2-5|-|TRBV5-4|-
TGTGCCAGCAGCTTGGGGGCGGGGTACCAACAAGAGACCCAGTACTTC
CASSLGAGYQQETQYF
>TRBJ2-7|-|TRBV27|-
TGTGCCAGCAGTTTAGCAGGGGGGCGCCCTGAGCAGTACTTC
CASSLAGGRPEQYF
>TRBJ1-1|-|TRBV4-3|-
TGCGCCAGCAGCCAAGAAGAGGCCACTGAGGCTTTCTTT
CASSQEEATEAFF
>TRBJ2-3|-|TRBV7-2|once
TGTGCCAGCAGCTTACCATCGGATACGCAGTATTTT
CASSLPSDTQYF
>TRBJ2-7|-|TRBV27|-
TGTGCCAGCAGTTACCGGGGGACCTACGAGCAGTACTTC
CASSYRGTYEQYF
>TRBJ1-5|-|TRBV6-5|-
TGTGCCAGCAGCCGACATGCCGATCAGCCCCAGCATTTT
CASSRHADQPQHF
>TRBJ1-2|-|TRBV14|once
TGTGCCAGCAGCCGAACGAACCAGAGAAACTATGGCTACACCTTC
CASSRTNQRNYGYTF
>TRBJ2-1|TRBD1|TRBV14|-
TGTGCCAGCAGCCAAATACAGGGGGCTGATCTCTCCTACAATGAGCAGTTCTTC
CASSQIQGADLSYNEQFF
>TRBJ2-2|-|TRBV6-5|-
TGTGCCAGCAGTTACCAGAACACCGGGGAGCTGTTTTTT
CASSYQNTGELFF
>TRBJ1-1|-|TRBV19|-
TGTGCCAGTAGGGGAAGTATGAACACTGAAGCTTTCTTT
CASRGSMNTEAFF
>TRBJ2-7|-|TRBV4-1|-
TGCGCCAGCAGCCAAGTACGTGTTCAAAAATATCACGCCGAGCAGTACTTC
CASSQVRVQKYHAEQYF
>TRBJ2-1|TRBD2|TRBV29-1|-
TGCAGCGGCAAGCGGGAGAGCTCCTACAATGAGCAGTTCTTC
CSGKRESSYNEQFF